This TCR beta chain was sequenced in a study of T cell changes during pregnancy in multiple sclerosis. Generated by immunoSEQ multiplex PCR, the TCRdb table keeps only in-frame clones and is missing some. The sample lists around 96,000 clones, about 93% seen once, with over 3.5% in the top ten. The sequenced sample was peripheral blood, obtained in the first trimester of pregnancy. This TCR was sampled from a female donor with multiple sclerosis, enrolled in a pregnancy study.

In nucleotides, the CDR3 is TGTGCCATCAGTGAGTCGAGAGCCGCTATGAACACTGAAGCTTTCTTT. Protein sequence: CAISESRAAMNTEAFF. The chain carries TRBV10-3 and TRBJ1-1; D gene unclear. V dropped 0 bases and J dropped 0 bases, with 11 bases sitting between them. Germline CDR1 is ENHRY and CDR2 is SYGVKD. This CDR3 comprises 16 residues.